A selection of T cell receptor beta chains follows, all from one sample in a study of blood T cell repertoires in COVID-19. The method was immunoSEQ multiplex PCR; TCRdb's version includes in-frame clones alone and lacks a portion of them. Seen here are approximately 380,000 clones, approximately 90% observed once, and the top ten hold about 0.78%. Sequenced sample: PBMCs or T cells enriched from blood (not recorded which). These receptors all stem from a woman aged 35 to 49 who had been exposed to COVID-19. Both conserved end residues are part of each CDR3. The D gene is left open where the match is weak. Not every row has a clone size; where given, it reads once, few, many or a size class.

>TRBD1|TRBJ2-6|15|TRBV6-5|-
CASSSGQGRANVLTF
TGTGCCAGCAGCTCAGGACAGGGACGGGCCAACGTCCTGACTTTC
>-|TRBJ2-7|14|TRBV27|few
CASSLAGTLYEQYF
TGTGCCAGCAGTTTAGCTGGGACACTCTACGAGCAGTACTTC
>TRBD1|TRBJ2-2|15|TRBV4-1|-
CASSPPDRDTGELFF
TGCGCCAGCAGCCCCCCGGACAGGGACACCGGGGAGCTGTTTTTT
>-|TRBJ2-1|15|TRBV15|-
CATGKSGQSYNEQFF
TGTGCCACCGGAAAGAGCGGACAGTCCTACAATGAGCAGTTCTTC
>-|TRBJ1-6|14|TRBV11-3|once
CASRHRDHNSPLHF
TGTGCCAGCAGACACAGGGACCATAATTCACCCCTCCACTTT
>TRBD1|TRBJ1-4|14|TRBV7-9|few
CASSLRDSSEKLFF
TGTGCCAGCAGCTTACGGGACAGCTCTGAAAAACTGTTTTTT
>TRBD2|TRBJ2-3|16|TRBV7-9|-
CASSLMAGGPEDTQYF
TGTGCCAGCAGCTTAATGGCGGGGGGGCCGGAAGATACGCAGTATTTT
>-|TRBJ1-1|13|TRBV12-3/TRBV12-4|-
CASSRDSNTEAFF
TGTGCCAGCAGTCGCGACTCTAACACTGAAGCTTTCTTT
>-|TRBJ1-2|17|TRBV5-4|once
CASSLARGGGADYGYTF
TGTGCCAGCAGCTTGGCAAGAGGAGGGGGGGCGGACTATGGCTACACCTTC
>TRBD1|TRBJ2-7|14|TRBV11-3|-
CASSLIGQGNEQYF
TGTGCCAGCAGCTTGATAGGACAGGGTAACGAGCAGTACTTC
>TRBD2|TRBJ2-7|15|TRBV15|-
CATSRAGGTTREQYF
TGTGCCACCAGCAGAGCGGGGGGAACTACGAGGGAGCAGTACTTC
>TRBD1|TRBJ1-2|15|TRBV27|-
CASSLNRGGLYGYTF
TGTGCCAGCAGTTTAAACAGGGGAGGCCTCTATGGCTACACCTTC
>TRBD2|TRBJ2-3|17|TRBV9|-
CASSVQARAGGTDTQYF
TGTGCCAGCAGCGTTCAGGCGAGGGCGGGGGGCACAGATACGCAGTATTTT
>-|TRBJ2-7|12|TRBV2|-
CASSADSYEQYF
TGTGCCAGCAGTGCGGACAGCTACGAGCAGTACTTC
>TRBD2|TRBJ2-3|16|TRBV9|-
CASSSGAGQYTDTQYF
TGTGCCAGCAGCTCTGGAGCGGGGCAATACACAGATACGCAGTATTTT
>TRBD1|TRBJ2-3|18|TRBV10-3|-
CAISEVAGGGNRADTQYF
TGTGCCATCAGTGAGGTAGCAGGGGGCGGTAATAGGGCAGATACGCAGTATTTT
>TRBD1|TRBJ1-1|13|TRBV6-5|-
CASSRQGSTEAFF
TGTGCCAGCAGTCGACAGGGGAGCACTGAAGCTTTCTTT
>TRBD1|TRBJ1-4|17|TRBV9|-
CASSVVSGQKENEKLFF
TGTGCCAGCAGCGTAGTTTCGGGACAGAAGGAGAATGAAAAACTGTTTTTT
>-|TRBJ2-1|17|TRBV9|once
CASSVAGIRSSYNEQFF
TGTGCCAGCAGCGTAGCAGGGATCAGGAGCTCCTACAATGAGCAGTTCTTC
>-|TRBJ1-2|15|TRBV3-1/TRBV3-2|-
CASSQGPAGGGGYTF
TGTGCCAGCAGCCAAGGTCCCGCGGGGGGCGGTGGCTACACCTTC
>-|TRBJ1-5|15|TRBV11-3|-
CASSHRVSGNQPQHF
TGTGCCAGCAGCCACCGGGTAAGTGGCAATCAGCCCCAGCATTTT
>TRBD2|TRBJ2-1|14|TRBV7-2|-
CASSESGLAYEQFF
TGTGCCAGCAGCGAATCAGGACTAGCTTATGAGCAGTTCTTC
>-|TRBJ2-1|14|TRBV18|once
CASSLRGAYDEQFF
TGTGCCAGCTCACTTCGGGGGGCCTACGATGAGCAGTTCTTC
>-|TRBJ1-2|15|TRBV9|-
CANSGDRYRTYGYTF
TGTGCCAACAGCGGCGACAGGTACAGGACCTATGGCTACACCTTC
>-|TRBJ2-7|12|TRBV15|-
CATSRDLYEQYF
TGTGCCACCAGCAGAGATCTCTACGAGCAGTACTTC
>TRBD1|TRBJ1-5|17|TRBV19|-
CASSPPDRVRSNQPQHF
TGTGCCAGTAGTCCCCCGGACAGGGTGAGAAGCAATCAGCCCCAGCATTTT
>-|TRBJ2-5|14|TRBV10-3|-
CAISDSGRQETQYF
TGTGCCATCAGTGATAGCGGCAGGCAAGAGACCCAGTACTTC
>-|TRBJ1-2|14|TRBV11-2|-
CASSPPGVNYGYTF
TGTGCCAGCAGCCCTCCGGGGGTCAACTATGGCTACACCTTC
>TRBD1|TRBJ1-2|18|TRBV30|-
CAWSVPRGQGYPPYGYTF
TGTGCCTGGAGTGTACCTAGGGGACAGGGATATCCCCCCTATGGCTACACCTTC
>TRBD2|TRBJ2-3|16|TRBV9|once
CASSVGETSYSDTQYF
TGTGCCAGCAGCGTAGGAGAGACTAGCTACTCAGATACGCAGTATTTT
>-|TRBJ2-2|16|TRBV7-2|few
CASSLVGGMNTGELFF
TGTGCCAGCAGCTTAGTTGGCGGGATGAACACCGGGGAGCTGTTTTTT
>TRBD1|TRBJ1-4|17|TRBV5-1|-
CASSLGGGSAVSEKLFF
TGCGCCAGCAGCTTGGGAGGGGGCAGTGCCGTCTCTGAAAAACTGTTTTTT
>-|TRBJ1-1|14|TRBV5-1|-
CASSVGVGGTEAFF
TGCGCCAGCAGCGTAGGAGTAGGTGGCACTGAAGCTTTCTTT
>TRBD1|TRBJ1-2|18|TRBV19|-
CASSIPPLVTGGNYGYTF
TGTGCCAGTAGTATACCCCCGCTTGTGACAGGGGGTAACTATGGCTACACCTTC
>-|TRBJ1-2|12|TRBV6-2/TRBV6-3|-
CASSYYGNGYTF
TGTGCCAGCAGTTACTACGGGAATGGCTACACCTTC
>TRBD1|TRBJ2-1|14|TRBV3-1/TRBV3-2|-
CASSRQGKGNEQFF
TGTGCCAGCAGCCGACAGGGGAAGGGAAATGAGCAGTTCTTC
>TRBD1|TRBJ1-2|14|TRBV7-2|-
CASSPDRGPYGYTF
TGTGCCAGCAGCCCGGACAGGGGGCCCTACGGCTACACCTTC
>-|TRBJ2-3|15|TRBV19|-
CASSSYRASTDTQYF
TGTGCCAGTAGTTCGTACAGGGCTAGCACAGATACGCAGTATTTT
>TRBD1|TRBJ1-6|15|TRBV19|-
CASSSRGQSNSPLHF
TGTGCCAGTAGTAGCCGGGGACAGTCTAATTCACCCCTCCACTTT
>-|TRBJ1-1|14|TRBV2|-
CASSGRGLNTEAFF
TGTGCCAGCAGTGGAAGGGGCTTGAACACTGAAGCTTTCTTT
>-|TRBJ2-3|15|TRBV5-4|-
CASSLEGGAADTQYF
TGTGCCAGCAGCTTGGAAGGGGGGGCGGCAGATACGCAGTATTTT
>TRBD1|TRBJ1-2|15|TRBV6-6|-
CASRTGTAKPYGYTF
TGTGCCAGCAGGACCGGGACAGCTAAACCCTATGGCTACACCTTC
>-|TRBJ1-1|12|TRBV19|-
CASSRQYTEAFF
TGTGCCAGTAGCAGACAGTACACTGAAGCTTTCTTT
>-|TRBJ1-5|14|TRBV27|-
CASSFAGGVQPQHF
TGTGCCAGCAGTTTCGCTGGGGGGGTGCAGCCCCAGCATTTT
>TRBD2|TRBJ2-7|13|TRBV5-8|-
CASSLRAGVEQYF
TGTGCCAGCAGCTTACGAGCGGGAGTCGAGCAGTACTTC
>TRBD2|TRBJ2-1|15|TRBV7-9|few
CASSQREGRYNEQFF
TGTGCCAGCAGCCAGCGGGAGGGCCGGTACAATGAGCAGTTCTTC
>-|TRBJ2-7|12|TRBV6-6|-
CASSGDRYEQYF
TGTGCCAGCAGTGGAGATCGCTACGAGCAGTACTTC
>TRBD1|TRBJ1-2|15|TRBV23-1|-
CASSSRQGANYGYTF
TGCGCCAGCAGTTCACGACAGGGGGCTAACTATGGCTACACCTTC
>TRBD1|TRBJ1-5|13|TRBV2|-
CASSSGGEQPQHF
TGTGCCAGCAGCTCAGGGGGAGAGCAGCCCCAGCATTTT
>-|TRBJ1-2|11|TRBV29-1|-
CSVRGNYGYTF
TGCAGCGTCCGGGGTAACTATGGCTACACCTTC
>TRBD1|TRBJ1-5|16|TRBV19|-
CASSISGRGRNQPQHF
TGTGCCAGTAGTATCTCGGGCAGGGGGCGCAATCAGCCCCAGCATTTT
>-|TRBJ2-7|12|TRBV20-1|-
CSASRGFNEQYF
TGCAGTGCTAGTAGGGGGTTCAACGAGCAGTACTTC
>TRBD1|TRBJ1-1|14|TRBV2|-
CASSTGTANTEAFF
TGTGCCAGCAGTACCGGGACAGCGAACACTGAAGCTTTCTTT
>TRBD2|TRBJ2-1|17|TRBV24-1|-
CATSDPAGEEALNEQFF
TGTGCCACCAGTGATCCTGCGGGGGAGGAGGCTTTAAATGAGCAGTTCTTC
>-|TRBJ1-2|16|TRBV6-1|-
CASSDRGGGRFYGYTF
TGTGCCAGCAGTGATCGGGGGGGAGGCAGGTTCTATGGCTACACCTTC
>TRBD2|TRBJ2-1|15|TRBV5-1|-
CASSPGLVGVNEQFF
TGCGCCAGCAGCCCCGGACTAGTTGGTGTCAATGAGCAGTTCTTC
>TRBD1|TRBJ1-2|14|TRBV14|-
CASSPTTGGYGYTF
TGTGCCAGCAGCCCAACAACAGGGGGCTATGGCTACACCTTC